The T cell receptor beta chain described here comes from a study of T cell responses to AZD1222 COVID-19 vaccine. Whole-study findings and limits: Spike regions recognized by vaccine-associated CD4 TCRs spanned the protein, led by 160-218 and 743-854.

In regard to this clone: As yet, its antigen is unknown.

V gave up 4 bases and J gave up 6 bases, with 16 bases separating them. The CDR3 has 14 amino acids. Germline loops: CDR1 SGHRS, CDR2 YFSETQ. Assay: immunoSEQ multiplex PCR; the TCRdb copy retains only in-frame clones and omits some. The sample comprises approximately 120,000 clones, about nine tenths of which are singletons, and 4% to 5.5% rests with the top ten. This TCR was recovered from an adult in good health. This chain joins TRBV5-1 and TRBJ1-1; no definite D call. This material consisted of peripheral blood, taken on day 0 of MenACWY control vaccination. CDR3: CASSPFAGISEAFF. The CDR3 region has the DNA TGCGCCAGCAGCCCGTTTGCGGGGATCTCTGAAGCTTTCTTT.